The present T cell receptor beta chain was sequenced within a study of T cell responses to AZD1222 COVID-19 vaccine. General observations from the study: White British donors predominated, females outnumbered males, and clonal diversity was possibly underestimated. Spike-specific TCR depth and breadth grew after two AZD1222 doses. Only a handful of people who got AZD1222 tested seropositive at baseline. No day 14 peak samples; only post-peak repertoires were characterized.

This clone turned up a few times. Antigen specificity is unknown. TCRdb's copy holds only in-frame clones and misses some; the assay was immunoSEQ multiplex PCR. The sample includes approximately 110,000 clones, 90% to 95% of them seen just once. The receptor was derived from an adult in good health. This sample comprised peripheral blood, obtained on day 0 of AZD1222 vaccination.

CDR3 residues: CASQRLAGDIETQYF. The CDR3 DNA reads as TGTGCCAGCCAGCGACTAGCGGGGGATATTGAGACCCAGTACTTC. The chain employs TRBV6-5 and TRBJ2-5, with 12 bases identical to TRBD2. The CDR3 is 15 residues long. Germline CDR1 reads MNHEY; CDR2 reads SVGAGI. The V segment lost 8 bases and the J segment 5 bases; nucleotides outside the gene matches: 9.